The table lists the clone carrying this T cell receptor (beta chain) with a few counts. These data originate in a study of blood T cells in healthy people across ages. Study information: Template switching picked up about one barcoded beta molecule for each two T cells.

With a J-beta primer mix and a sample-barcoded 5' primer, a second PCR ran 7 to 11 cycles. TCRdb called the 5' RACE reads again in MiXCR, with one record for every CDR3 protein. The repertoire includes around 1.7 million distinct CDR3 sequences, roughly 30% of them detected once, and around 7.7% sits in the top ten. Sequencing was carried out using blood. This TCR was recovered from a woman in her thirties in good health.

Here the CDR3 reads CASSFRGQGSDTQYF. CDR3 DNA sequence: TGCGCCAGCAGCTTCAGAGGACAGGGCTCAGATACGCAGTATTTT. The chain links TRBV5-1 to TRBJ2-3, with 8 bases fitting TRBD1. Germline trimming cut 2 bases from V and 4 bases from J; bases unmatched to any gene: 6. Germline lookup yields CDR1 SGHRS and CDR2 YFSETQ. This CDR3 is built from 15 residues.